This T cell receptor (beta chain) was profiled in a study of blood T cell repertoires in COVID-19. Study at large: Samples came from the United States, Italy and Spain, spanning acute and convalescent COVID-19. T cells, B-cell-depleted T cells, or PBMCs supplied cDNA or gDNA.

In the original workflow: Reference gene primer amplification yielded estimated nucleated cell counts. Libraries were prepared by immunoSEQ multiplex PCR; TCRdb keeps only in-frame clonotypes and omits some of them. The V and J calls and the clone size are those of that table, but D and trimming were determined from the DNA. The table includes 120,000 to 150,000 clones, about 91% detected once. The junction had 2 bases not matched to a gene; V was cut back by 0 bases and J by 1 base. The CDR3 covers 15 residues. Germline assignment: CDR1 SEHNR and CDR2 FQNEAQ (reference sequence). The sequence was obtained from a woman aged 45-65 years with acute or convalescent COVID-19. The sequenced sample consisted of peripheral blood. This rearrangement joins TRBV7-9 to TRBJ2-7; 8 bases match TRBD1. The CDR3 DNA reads TGTGCCAGCAGCTTAGCGGGACAGGATTCCTACGAGCAGTACTTC. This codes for CASSLAGQDSYEQYF.